Below are 21 T cell receptor beta chains sequenced from a single sample in a study of blood T cell repertoires in COVID-19. Here immunoSEQ multiplex PCR was the method, and the copy in TCRdb shows in-frame clones only, minus some. The sample has about 130,000 clones; about 83% are singletons. The sequenced sample consisted of peripheral blood. These receptors came from a man in his 60s with acute or convalescent COVID-19.

The CDR3 DNA follows: TGTGCCAGCAGGGGGACAGGGGCTTTCTCCTACGAGCAGTACTTC. This translates into CASRGTGAFSYEQYF. The J gene is TRBJ2-7, the V gene TRBV7-9; 10 bases map to TRBD1. This CDR3 is built from 15 residues. J lost 0 bases, V lost 6 bases, and 5 bases had no gene match. The germline V gene has CDR1 SEHNR and CDR2 FQNEAQ (reference sequence).

The chain has TRBV28 and TRBJ2-7; 8 bases agree with TRBD1. This CDR3 contains 14 residues. The junction had 9 bases not matched to a gene; V was cut back by 6 bases and J by 5 bases. Germline V CDR1 and CDR2: MDHEN, SYDVKM. CDR3 sequence: CASSHVRGLNEQYF. The CDR3 DNA reads TGTGCCAGCAGCCACGTCAGGGGGCTGAACGAGCAGTACTTC.

The V call is TRBV24-1, the J call TRBJ1-2, with D unresolved. The CDR3 has 16 amino acids. Germline CDR1 is KGHDR and CDR2 is SFDVKD. V was cut by 4 bases and J by 5 bases, with 19 bases left in between. As DNA, the CDR3 is TGTGCCACCAGTGACCCTGAAGGGCAGGCGGGGTATGGCTACACCTTC. Amino acid sequence: CATSDPEGQAGYGYTF.

The CDR3 DNA is TGTGCCAGCAGCCCTCAGGGTGCCAACGTCCTGACTTTC. Its protein product is CASSPQGANVLTF. V usage is TRBV7-3 and J usage is TRBJ2-6, with D tentatively TRBD1 (5 bases). Germline V CDR1 and CDR2: SGHTA, FQGTGA. Trimming left V 5 bases short and J 7 bases short, with 9 bases between. The CDR3 is 13 amino acids.

This chain connects TRBV11-3 to TRBJ2-1; 9 nucleotides agree with TRBD2. CDR1 is SGHNT and CDR2 is YENEEA in the germline V gene. The CDR3 loop spans 13 amino acids. V lost 0 bases to trimming and J lost 14 bases; unmatched junction nucleotides: 5. CDR3 amino acids: CASSLEAGGPEFF. The DNA of the CDR3 is TGTGCCAGCAGCTTAGAGGCGGGAGGGCCAGAGTTCTTC.

This clone appeared once. The chain uses TRBV21-1 and TRBJ2-2; the D call in the table, TRBD1, was not verified against the DNA. TRBV21-1 is a recognized pseudogene. This CDR3 comprises 17 residues. This CDR3 is CASSKGSGQGFSGELFF. CDR3 DNA: TGTGCCAGCAGCAAGGGGTCCGGACAGGGTTTTTCCGGGGAGCTGTTTTTT.

The chain carries TRBV30 and TRBJ1-1, with D perhaps matching TRBD1 (5 bases). This CDR3 contains 13 residues. Germline loops: CDR1 GTSNPN, CDR2 SVGIG (reference sequence). V was pared by 3 bases and J by 1 base, with 9 bases between. CDR3 loop: CAWRAQGNTEAFF. The CDR3 DNA sequence: TGTGCCTGGAGGGCCCAGGGGAACACTGAAGCTTTCTTT. Filled out from reference TRBV30 and TRBJ1-1, the complete variable domain reads SQTIHQWPATLVQPVGSPLSLECTVEGTSNPNLYWYRQAAGRGLQLLFYSVGIGQISSEVPQNLSASRPQDRQFILSSKKLLLSDSGFYLCAWRAQGNTEAFFGQGTRLTVV.

The chain carries TRBV30 and TRBJ2-3, with a tentative D call TRBD1 (5 bases). This CDR3 is 17 amino acids long. Trimming took 1 base from V and 2 from J, leaving 19 bases between them. Germline lookup yields CDR1 GTSNPN and CDR2 SVGIG (reference sequence). The CDR3 nucleotides read TGTGCCTGGAGTGCGTGGGGCCTTTCCTATCACACAGATACGCAGTATTTT. Residues: CAWSAWGLSYHTDTQYF.

The chain is built from TRBV2 and TRBJ2-5, with 9 positions matching TRBD1. Germline CDR1 SNHLY, CDR2 FYNNEI. The CDR3 has 13 amino acids. The J segment lost 7 bases and the V segment lost 0 bases, leaving 0 bases of the junction unmatched. Written as DNA, the CDR3 is TGTGCCAGCAGTGAAGCGACAGGGGGGACCCAGTACTTC. Its protein is CASSEATGGTQYF.

The V call is TRBV15, the J call TRBJ2-1; TRBD2 matches 12 bases. The V segment lost 1 base and the J segment 3 bases; nucleotides outside the gene matches: 4. Per germline, CDR1 LNHNV and CDR2 YYDKDF (reference sequence). This CDR3 region has 17 residues. The CDR3: CATSRGMTSGSYNEQFF. CDR3 DNA: TGTGCCACCAGCAGAGGGATGACTAGCGGGAGCTACAATGAGCAGTTCTTC.

This chain links TRBV5-5 with TRBJ1-5; no reliable D call. The germline gives CDR1 SGHKS, CDR2 YYEKEE (reference sequence). The CDR3 is 15 residues long. The V end was cut by 2 bases, the J end by 4 bases, with 13 bases between. The CDR3 DNA is TGTGCCAGCAGCTTCATGTCAGGACTTAATCAGCCCCAGCATTTT. It yields the protein CASSFMSGLNQPQHF. Supplemented by reference TRBV5-5 and TRBJ1-5, the full variable domain reads DAGVTQSPTHLIKTRGQQVTLRCSPISGHKSVSWYQQVLGQGPQFIFQYYEKEERGRGNFPDRFSARQFPNYSSELNVNALLLGDSALYLCASSFMSGLNQPQHFGDGTRLSIL.

This chain's CDR3 is CASSLGLTGAYEQYF. The DNA of the CDR3 is TGCGCCAGCAGCTTGGGGTTGACAGGAGCCTACGAGCAGTACTTC. V gene TRBV5-1 combines with J gene TRBJ2-7, with D maybe TRBD1 (6 bases). Germline lookup yields CDR1 SGHRS and CDR2 YFSETQ. The V end was cut by 0 bases, the J end by 2 bases, with 12 bases between. The CDR3 has 15 amino acids.

The chain joins TRBV5-1 to TRBJ1-2; D gene ambiguous. The CDR3 has 15 amino acids. V lost 0 bases and J 4 bases, leaving 13 bases between the germline ends. CDR1 and CDR2 (germline): SGHRS, YFSETQ. The CDR3 protein is CASSLGALLTYGYTF. Written as DNA, the CDR3 is TGCGCCAGCAGCTTGGGAGCGCTACTAACCTATGGCTACACCTTC.

The V call is TRBV7-3, the J call TRBJ2-1; 9 bases line up with TRBD2. Per germline, CDR1 SGHTA and CDR2 FQGTGA. The CDR3 loop spans 16 amino acids. V lost 5 bases to trimming and J lost 2 bases; unmatched junction nucleotides: 7. CDR3 region: CASSRGLAGAYNEQFF. The CDR3 bases are TGTGCCAGCAGCAGGGGTTTAGCGGGAGCCTACAATGAGCAGTTCTTC. The full variable domain, its missing parts supplied by reference TRBV7-3 and TRBJ2-1, is GAGVSQTPSNKVTEKGKYVELRCDPISGHTALYWYRQSLGQGPEFLIYFQGTGAADDSGLPNDRFFAVRPEGSVSTLKIQRTERGDSAVYLCASSRGLAGAYNEQFFGPGTRLTVL.

The chain links TRBV4-1 to TRBJ2-1, with 12 positions matching TRBD2. Germline V gene data show CDR1 as MGHRA and CDR2 as YSYEKL. Germline trimming cut 4 bases from V and 10 bases from J; bases unmatched to any gene: 5. This CDR3 is built from 14 residues. DNA for the CDR3: TGCGCCAGCAGCCCCCTAGCGGGAGGGAAAGAGCAGTTCTTC. It is translated as CASSPLAGGKEQFF.

The rearrangement links TRBV3-1 (or the pseudogene TRBV3-2) to TRBJ1-5; D is ambiguous. Germline lookup yields CDR1 LGHDT and CDR2 YNNKEL (reference sequence). This CDR3 spans 15 amino acids. The ends were cut back, 0 bases at V and 6 bases at J, with 12 bases in the middle. This CDR3 is CASSQDRFGVQPQHF. The CDR3 nucleotides are TGTGCCAGCAGCCAAGATAGGTTCGGGGTTCAGCCCCAGCATTTT.

This rearrangement joins TRBV5-1 to TRBJ2-1, with D possibly matching TRBD2 (5 bases). The CDR3 extends over 16 amino acids. The germline V gene has CDR1 SGHRS and CDR2 YFSETQ. Trimming removed 2 bases at V and 6 bases at J, with 18 bases between. Written as DNA, the CDR3 is TGCGCCAGCAGCTTCTTAGCGCCGCCTGCGGGCAATGAGCAGTTCTTC. As protein: CASSFLAPPAGNEQFF.

This chain joins TRBV18 and TRBJ2-6; 7 bases fit TRBD1. This CDR3 comprises 18 residues. Germline CDR1 KGHSH, CDR2 LQKENI. Trimming at V came to 3 bases and at J to 0 bases, leaving 8 bases not matched to a gene. CDR3 in amino acids: CASSPSDRALSGANVLTF. The CDR3 DNA reads as TGTGCCAGCTCACCCTCCGACAGGGCTCTCTCTGGGGCCAACGTCCTGACTTTC.

The chain employs TRBV27 and TRBJ2-3, with unresolved D. Germline-derived CDR1 and CDR2 are MNHEY and SMNVEV (reference sequence). This CDR3 has 15 residues. The V end lost 2 bases, the J end lost 2 bases, and 11 bases lay between the germline ends. The CDR3 region is CASSLSIGFTDTQYF. Written as DNA, the CDR3 is TGTGCCAGCAGTTTAAGTATTGGCTTCACAGATACGCAGTATTTT.

Written as DNA, the CDR3 is TGCAGTGCAGAGGGCGACAATGAGCAGTTCTTC. Encoded protein: CSAEGDNEQFF. The V gene is TRBV20-1, the J gene TRBJ2-1; TRBD2 might be the D (5 bases). CDR3 length: 11 residues. CDR1 is DFQATT, CDR2 SNEGSKA, per germline (reference sequence). V lost 6 bases to trimming and J lost 5 bases, with 8 bases between them.

V and J are TRBV4-2 and TRBJ1-1, with 11 bases lining up with TRBD1. V was clipped by 4 bases and J by 3 bases; unmatched bases: 7. Germline V CDR1 and CDR2: LGHNA, YNFKEQ. The CDR3 totals 16 residues. In DNA, the CDR3 is TGTGCCAGCAGCCTTTCTACGGGACAGGGGGACACTGAAGCTTTCTTT. This encodes CASSLSTGQGDTEAFF.